The source of this T cell receptor (beta chain) is a study of blood T cells in healthy people across ages. Together with a sample-barcoded 5' primer, a J-beta primer mix was included in a second PCR lasting about 7 to 11 cycles. TCRdb independently ran MiXCR on the 5' RACE reads; one entry per CDR3 protein. The sample has about 730,000 distinct CDR3 sequences, roughly 41% seen once. Every sample had a minimum of 6.5 million PBMCs isolated. The trim removed 6 bases at V and 8 bases at J, leaving 5 bases unmatched. CDR3 length equals 12 residues. A remark on this clonotype: It may be a read error: a sequence one base away is much more abundant.

Source material: blood. This TCR was sampled from a woman between 55 and 75 years old in good health. The chain couples TRBV12-3 or TRBV12-4 to TRBJ1-1; 8 nucleotides align to TRBD1. The CDR3 protein is CASRSDRGEAFF. The CDR3 nucleotides are TGTGCCAGCAGGTCTGACAGGGGAGAAGCTTTCTTT.